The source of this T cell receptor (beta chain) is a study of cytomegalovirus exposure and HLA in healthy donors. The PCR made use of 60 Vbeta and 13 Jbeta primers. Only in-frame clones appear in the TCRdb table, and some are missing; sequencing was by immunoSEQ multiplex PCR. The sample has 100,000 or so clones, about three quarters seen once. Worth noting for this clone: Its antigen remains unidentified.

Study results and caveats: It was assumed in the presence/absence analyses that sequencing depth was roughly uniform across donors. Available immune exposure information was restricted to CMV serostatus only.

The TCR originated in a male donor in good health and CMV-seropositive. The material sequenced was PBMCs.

CDR3 in DNA: TGCGCCAGCAGTCGGGGGAGGGAGCAGTACTTC. Its protein product is CASSRGREQYF. V usage is TRBV10-2 and J usage is TRBJ2-7; a weak D match, TRBD2 (6 bases). Deletions cut 5 bases from V and 7 bases from J, with 9 bases between. The CDR3 covers 11 residues. The germline gives CDR1 WSHSY, CDR2 SAAADI.